These 29 T cell receptor beta chains came from one sample sequenced in a study of blood T cell repertoires in COVID-19. Profiling relied on immunoSEQ multiplex PCR, and the TCRdb table lists in-frame clones only, not all of them. This sample has about 120,000 clones, with over 65% found just once. Source material: peripheral blood. The source is a human donor with acute or convalescent COVID-19. The donor label of this sample is uncertain.

The chain joins TRBV7-3 to TRBJ1-2; D not resolved. The V gene lost 3 bases and the J gene lost 8 bases, with 16 bases spanning the gap. The germline V gene encodes CDR1 SGHTA and CDR2 FQGTGA. The CDR3 length is 14 residues. The CDR3 sequence is CASSLTNSPEGYTF. The CDR3 nucleotides are TGTGCCAGCAGCTTGACGAACAGTCCTGAGGGCTACACCTTC.

There are a few counts of this clone. CDR3 bases: TGTGCCATCAGTGCAGACTGGCGACGTGGCTACACCTTC. Amino acids: CAISADWRRGYTF. V and J are TRBV10-3 and TRBJ1-2, with D unresolved. The CDR3 is 13 amino acids. CDR1 is ENHRY and CDR2 is SYGVKD in the germline V gene. Trimming shortened V by 4 bases and J by 7 bases, and 13 bases separated the two germline ends.

The J gene is TRBJ2-1, the V gene TRBV5-1, with 13 bases fitting TRBD2. The CDR3 contains 18 residues. Unmatched junction bases numbered 7, after V lost 0 bases and J lost 4 bases. Germline V gene lookup returns CDR1 SGHRS and CDR2 YFSETQ. The CDR3 protein is CASSLDSGTSGEYNEQFF. In DNA form, the CDR3 reads TGCGCCAGCAGCTTGGATTCTGGGACTAGCGGGGAGTACAATGAGCAGTTCTTC.

V and J are TRBV9 and TRBJ2-3, with D hard to call. Germline CDR1 SGDLS, CDR2 YYNGEE. Trimming shortened V by 0 bases and J by 4 bases, and 6 bases separated the two germline ends. The CDR3 totals 13 residues. CDR3 sequence (DNA): TGTGCCAGCAGCGTAGCCCGGGCAGATACGCAGTATTTT. It specifies CASSVARADTQYF.

The DNA of the CDR3 is TGTGCCAGCAGCCCTGGACAGGGGAAAGCTTTCTTT. Residues: CASSPGQGKAFF. The J gene is TRBJ1-1, the V gene TRBV7-8, with TRBD1 identical over 9 bases. With V trimmed by 5 bases and J by 9 bases, 4 bases remained unmatched. There are 12 residues in the CDR3. From germline, CDR1 is SGHVS and CDR2 FQNEAQ.

The chain carries TRBV29-1 and TRBJ2-7; 7 nucleotides line up with TRBD1. V shed 3 bases and J 0 bases; nucleotides not matched to a gene: 11. The germline V gene has CDR1 SQVTM and CDR2 ANQGSEA. The CDR3 loop spans 16 amino acids. The CDR3 is CSVELPDRPTSYEQYV. The CDR3 bases are TGCAGCGTTGAGCTCCCGGACAGGCCTACCTCCTACGAGCAGTACGTC.

CDR3 nucleotide sequence: TGTGCCAGCAGCGTAGCGGGCGCCGGAGGTACCGGGGAGCTGTTTTTT. This sequence encodes CASSVAGAGGTGELFF. The rearrangement joins TRBV9 to TRBJ2-2, with a possible D match to TRBD2 (5 bases). Germline V gene sequence: CDR1 SGDLS, CDR2 YYNGEE. Trimming pared 0 bases from V and 5 bases from J, leaving 14 bases between. The CDR3 contains 16 residues.

The V call is TRBV11-2, the J call TRBJ1-2; 9 bases are shared with TRBD1. Germline trimming cut 5 bases from V and 2 bases from J; bases unmatched to any gene: 9. Germline-derived CDR1 and CDR2 are SGHAT and FQNNGV. The length of the CDR3 is 16 residues. CDR3 protein: CASSQSPDRGNYGYTF. In nucleotides, the CDR3 is TGTGCCAGCAGCCAAAGCCCTGACAGGGGGAACTATGGCTACACCTTC.

This sequence joins TRBV27 and TRBJ2-1; 10 bases line up with TRBD2. J gave up 7 bases and V 0 bases, and 15 bases lay outside the gene matches. CDR1 and CDR2 (germline): MNHEY, SMNVEV (reference sequence). This CDR3 has 19 residues. The CDR3 is CASSLSGGVWLAGVNEQFF. The DNA for the CDR3 is TGTGCCAGCAGTTTATCGGGGGGCGTTTGGCTAGCGGGGGTTAATGAGCAGTTCTTC.

Only a few counts were recorded for this clone. This chain connects TRBV5-6 to TRBJ2-3; 10 bases agree with TRBD1. Losses at the gene ends were 3 bases for V and 4 bases for J; bases not matched to a gene: 2. The CDR3 consists of 14 residues. Germline CDR1 is SGHDT and CDR2 is YYEEEE. The CDR3 nucleotides are TGTGCCAGCAGCTGGGACAGGGGCGCAGATACGCAGTATTTT. Translation: CASSWDRGADTQYF.

This clone was found once. The chain links TRBV4-1 to TRBJ1-5; 7 nucleotides agree with TRBD1. Germline CDR1 is MGHRA and CDR2 is YSYEKL. Germline trimming cut 0 bases from V and 9 bases from J; bases unmatched to any gene: 5. CDR3 length equals 14 residues. CDR3 coding DNA: TGCGCCAGCAGCCAAGAGTCCAGGGGGGTGCCCCAGCATTTT. Translated: CASSQESRGVPQHF.

This clone has only a few counts. This chain joins TRBV19 and TRBJ2-3, with 8 bases lining up with TRBD1. J gave up 0 bases and V 7 bases, and 9 bases lay outside the gene matches. The CDR3 runs to 16 residues. CDR1 is LNHDA and CDR2 is SQIVND in the germline V gene (reference sequence). As DNA, the CDR3 is TGTGCCAGTACCCATTCTACAGGGGGAAGCACAGATACGCAGTATTTT. It is translated as CASTHSTGGSTDTQYF.

This rearrangement joins TRBV6-5 to TRBJ1-4; maybe TRBD1 (5 bases). Germline-derived CDR1 and CDR2 are MNHEY and SVGAGI. V lost 6 bases to trimming and J lost 0 bases, with 11 bases between them. The CDR3 has 15 residues. CDR3 DNA sequence: TGTGCCAGCAGACTGACAGTTGCAACTAATGAAAAACTGTTTTTT. Translated: CASRLTVATNEKLFF.

This clone was detected only a few times. The chain links TRBV11-2 to TRBJ2-4; D might be TRBD2 (7 bases). Germline CDR1 SGHAT, CDR2 FQNNGV. V was shortened by 6 bases and J by 1 base, with 16 bases between the two germline ends. There are 16 residues in the CDR3. CDR3 nucleotide sequence: TGTGCCAGCAGGGACGGCGGGGGCGTCGCCAAAAACATTCAGTACTTC. Amino acids: CASRDGGGVAKNIQYF.

This rearrangement joins TRBV14 to TRBJ1-5, with 7 bases lining up with TRBD1. CDR1 SGHDN and CDR2 FVKESK come from the germline V gene. There are 15 residues in the CDR3. Trimming cost V 4 bases and J 2 bases; bases outside gene matches: 5. The CDR3 region is CASSPTGSRNQPQHF. CDR3 nucleotide sequence: TGTGCCAGCAGCCCGACAGGGTCTCGCAATCAGCCCCAGCATTTT.

The chain carries TRBV2 and TRBJ2-6, with 8 bases identical to TRBD1. The CDR3 runs to 16 residues. V lost 7 bases, J lost 5 bases, and 10 bases stayed unmatched. Looked up from germline, CDR1 is SNHLY and CDR2 is FYNNEI. The CDR3 reads CASKLGQGSRANVLTF. The CDR3 nucleotides are TGTGCCAGCAAGTTAGGACAGGGTTCTAGGGCCAACGTCCTGACTTTC.

The chain combines TRBV3-1 (or the pseudogene TRBV3-2) with TRBJ1-2, with D possibly TRBD1 on 6 matching bases. Trimming stripped 0 bases from V and 2 bases from J, with 7 bases between. The CDR3 runs 14 residues. Germline loops: CDR1 LGHDT, CDR2 YNNKEL (reference sequence). This chain's CDR3 is CASSQDRGNYGYTF. The CDR3 DNA sequence: TGTGCCAGCAGCCAAGATAGGGGGAACTATGGCTACACCTTC.

This clone has just one count. The sample holds other DNA sequences that translate to the same CDR3. V and J are TRBV5-1 and TRBJ2-2; 9 bases are a match to TRBD1. The CDR3 totals 15 residues. Germline trimming cut 2 bases from V and 4 bases from J; bases unmatched to any gene: 3. Germline V lookup: CDR1 SGHRS, CDR2 YFSETQ. CDR3 amino acids: CASSLGQGSTGELFF. DNA for the CDR3: TGCGCCAGCAGCTTAGGACAGGGGAGCACCGGGGAGCTGTTTTTT.

The gene calls are TRBV5-1 and TRBJ1-4; D gene unclear. This CDR3 spans 14 amino acids. The V end was cut by 4 bases, the J end by 12 bases, with 19 bases between. CDR1 and CDR2 (germline): SGHRS, YFSETQ. This CDR3 reads CASSPVEYSRELFF. CDR3 sequence (DNA): TGCGCCAGCAGCCCGGTCGAGTATTCGAGGGAACTGTTTTTT.

The V call is TRBV5-1, the J call TRBJ1-6; D is undetermined. The germline gives CDR1 SGHRS, CDR2 YFSETQ. There are 13 residues in the CDR3. Trimming stripped 4 bases from V and 11 bases from J, with 13 bases between. This CDR3 is CASSPLGSPPLHF. DNA for the CDR3: TGCGCCAGCAGCCCCCTCGGGAGCCCACCCCTCCACTTT.

The V and J genes are TRBV7-6 and TRBJ1-1, with D uncertain. Germline V CDR1 and CDR2: SGHVS, FNYEAQ. The CDR3 extends over 16 amino acids. Trimming left V 2 bases short and J 2 bases short, with 15 bases between. The CDR3 region has the DNA TGTGCCAGCAGCTTAACCCCCAGAGGCCTCAACACTGAAGCTTTCTTT. It translates to CASSLTPRGLNTEAFF.

The CDR3 loop is CASTRGGDNNEQFF. The CDR3 region has the DNA TGTGCCAGCACTCGAGGGGGCGACAACAATGAGCAGTTCTTC. The genes are TRBV6-5 and TRBJ2-1; 7 bases are a match to TRBD1. Looked up from germline, CDR1 is MNHEY and CDR2 is SVGAGI. Germline trimming cut 7 bases from V and 5 bases from J; bases unmatched to any gene: 8. This CDR3 has 14 amino acids.

The genes are TRBV5-1 and TRBJ2-2; tentatively, D is TRBD2 (6 bases). CDR3 size: 14 residues. Germline V gives CDR1 SGHRS, CDR2 YFSETQ. V lost 0 bases to trimming and J lost 7 bases, with 10 bases between them. CDR3 protein: CASSLAGGIGELFF. The CDR3 coding sequence is TGCGCCAGCAGCTTGGCCGGGGGTATCGGGGAGCTGTTTTTT. Full variable domain (missing parts from reference TRBV5-1 and TRBJ2-2): KAGVTQTPRYLIKTRGQQVTLSCSPISGHRSVSWYQQTPGQGLQFLFEYFSETQRNKGNFPGRFSGRQFSNSRSEMNVSTLELGDSALYLCASSLAGGIGELFFGEGSRLTVL.

The chain combines TRBV5-5 with TRBJ1-2, with unresolved D. The CDR3 is made up of 17 amino acids. Germline values: CDR1 SGHKS, CDR2 YYEKEE (reference sequence). V lost 0 bases to trimming and J lost 3 bases, with 18 bases between them. CDR3 loop: CASSLDATQSWYYGYTF. In DNA, the CDR3 is TGTGCCAGCAGCTTGGACGCCACACAAAGTTGGTACTATGGCTACACCTTC.

This clone came up many times. The chain uses TRBV4-1 and TRBJ2-3; unclear D gene. This CDR3 contains 14 residues. V dropped 1 base and J dropped 1 base, with 6 bases sitting between them. CDR1 and CDR2 from the germline V gene are MGHRA and YSYEKL. CDR3 nucleotide sequence: TGCGCCAGCAGCCAAGGTTTCGGCACAGATACGCAGTATTTT. Translated, it gives CASSQGFGTDTQYF.

The chain is built from TRBV28 and TRBJ1-1, with a possible D match to TRBD1 (6 bases). The CDR3 sequence is 14 residues long. Trimming took 5 bases from V and 7 from J, leaving 17 bases between them. From germline, CDR1 is MDHEN and CDR2 SYDVKM. DNA for the CDR3: TGTGCCAGCAGTCCGCTGGGGGCAGGGTATGAAGCTTTCTTT. This translates into CASSPLGAGYEAFF.

A single count supports this clone. The chain employs TRBV6-2 or TRBV6-3 and TRBJ2-7; TRBD1 might be the D (5 bases). In germline, CDR1 is MNHEY, CDR2 SVGEGT. Trimming pared 2 bases from V and 4 bases from J, leaving 9 bases between. The CDR3 totals 13 residues. The CDR3 spells CASSYPDRYEQYV. Written as DNA, the CDR3 is TGTGCCAGCAGTTACCCCGACAGATACGAGCAGTACGTC.

There are many counts of this clone. The gene calls are TRBV30 and TRBJ2-1, with 7 nucleotides matching TRBD2. Germline assignment: CDR1 GTSNPN and CDR2 SVGIG (reference sequence). J lost 3 bases, V lost 6 bases, and 8 bases had no gene match. The CDR3 extends over 14 amino acids. DNA for the CDR3: TGTGCCTGTCTTGGGAGGGCGGACTACAATGAGCAGTTCTTC. Translating it yields CACLGRADYNEQFF. Based on the CDR3 plus reference TRBV30 and TRBJ2-1, the full variable domain is SQTIHQWPATLVQPVGSPLSLECTVEGTSNPNLYWYRQAAGRGLQLLFYSVGIGQISSEVPQNLSASRPQDRQFILSSKKLLLSDSGFYLCACLGRADYNEQFFGPGTRLTVL.

This clone was observed a handful of times. The V call is TRBV18, the J call TRBJ2-1; no clear D. The germline V gene has CDR1 KGHSH and CDR2 LQKENI. V was cut by 4 bases and J by 8 bases, with 15 bases left in between. This CDR3 is built from 14 residues. The CDR3 region has the DNA TGTGCCAGCTCACTCATGACGAGTCGGGATGAGCAGTTCTTC. Encoded protein: CASSLMTSRDEQFF. Together with reference TRBV18 and TRBJ2-1, the CDR3 gives the full variable domain: NAGVMQNPRHLVRRRGQEARLRCSPMKGHSHVYWYRQLPEEGLKFMVYLQKENIIDESGMPKERFSAEFPKEGPSILRIQQVVRGDSAAYFCASSLMTSRDEQFFGPGTRLTVL.